Only one count was recorded for the clone carrying this T cell receptor beta chain. Its matching antigen is unknown. Looked up from germline, CDR1 is LNHNV and CDR2 is YYDKDF (reference sequence). CDR3 length equals 16 residues. J lost 7 bases, V lost 4 bases, and 10 bases had no gene match. This sample stems from a study of yellow fever vaccine responses in identical twins. General observations from the study: A vaccine T cell response that seemed partly convergent and partly personalized was reported in twins.

TCRdb processed the RT-PCR reads anew with MiXCR; each CDR3 protein has one entry. The sample has roughly 2,600 distinct CDR3 sequences, over 70% seen once. The sequence was obtained from a woman aged 18-29 years who received the yellow fever vaccine. J is TRBJ2-2 and V is TRBV15; TRBD2 aligns across 9 bases. The input for sequencing was T cells from blood (PBMCs), unsorted or a sorted subset (not recorded which), taken before or after yellow fever vaccination (not recorded which). The CDR3 loop is CATSTRLAGMGGELFF. CDR3 DNA sequence: TGTGCCACCAGCACCCGCCTAGCGGGAATGGGCGGGGAGCTGTTTTTT.